This TCR beta chain is drawn from a study of blood T cell repertoires in COVID-19. Participant reports of clinical history set cohort assignment. Germline V CDR1 and CDR2: LGHNA, YSLEER. The CDR3 has 15 amino acids. V gave up 0 bases and J gave up 4 bases; unmatched junction bases: 5. In the authors' methods: How many nucleated cells were present was estimated from reference gene primer amplification. Clones were sequenced by immunoSEQ multiplex PCR, and TCRdb holds only the in-frame ones, with some missing. That table gives V, J and clone size, and the DNA gave D and trimming. This table holds some 200,000 clones, around 89% found once.

Material: PBMCs or T cells enriched from blood (not recorded which). The chain combines TRBV4-3 with TRBJ2-7; TRBD1 aligns across 8 bases. The sequence derives from a woman under 40 who had recovered from COVID-19. The CDR3 bases are TGCGCCAGCAGCCAAGATTACAGGGGGGTTTACGAGCAGTACTTC. Translation: CASSQDYRGVYEQYF.